The 15 T cell receptor beta chains below were found in one sample sequenced in a study of blood T cell repertoires in COVID-19. Assay used: immunoSEQ multiplex PCR; TCRdb lists only in-frame clones, some missing. The sample lists about 170,000 clones, more than 75% seen once, with 2% to 2.5% in the top ten. Sequenced input: peripheral blood. These receptors originate from a man aged 45-65 years who had recovered from COVID-19.

J is TRBJ1-1 and V is TRBV2, with TRBD1 matching 7 bases. The trim removed 2 bases at V and 2 bases at J, leaving 5 bases unmatched. The CDR3 runs 15 residues. CDR1 is SNHLY, CDR2 FYNNEI, per germline. The CDR3 region is CASSERGQQNTEAFF. CDR3 DNA sequence: TGTGCCAGCAGTGAAAGGGGACAGCAAAACACTGAAGCTTTCTTT.

This sequence joins TRBV28 and TRBJ1-2; 7 nucleotides line up with TRBD1. The V gene end was trimmed by 6 bases and the J gene end by 1 base; junction bases not matched to a gene: 5. Germline CDR1 MDHEN, CDR2 SYDVKM. This CDR3 region has 14 residues. Here the CDR3 DNA reads TGTGCCAGCAGGCGACAGGGTAATAACTATGGCTACACCTTC. Translation: CASRRQGNNYGYTF.

V gene TRBV11-2 combines with J gene TRBJ2-2; D ambiguous. The CDR3 spans 15 residues. The germline V and J ends were trimmed by 2 bases and 1 base, with 8 bases remaining between them. Germline CDR1 and CDR2: SGHAT and FQNNGV. The DNA for the CDR3 is TGTGCCAGCAGCTTAAAGAGACTGAACACCGGGGAGCTGTTTTTT. It specifies CASSLKRLNTGELFF.

The rearrangement joins TRBV19 to TRBJ1-4; D call uncertain. The V end was cut by 7 bases, the J end by 7 bases, with 16 bases between. CDR3 size: 14 residues. CDR1 is LNHDA, CDR2 SQIVND, per germline (reference sequence). In DNA form, the CDR3 reads TGTGCCAGTACCGAGACATCTACGGTTGAAAAACTGTTTTTT. It encodes CASTETSTVEKLFF.

This CDR3 is CASSYPGGYEQYF. The CDR3 DNA is TGTGCCAGCAGTTACCCCGGGGGCTACGAGCAGTACTTC. V is TRBV6-6 and J is TRBJ2-7; D perhaps matches TRBD2 (6 bases). V was cut by 2 bases and J by 3 bases, with 8 bases left in between. The germline V gene has CDR1 MNHNY and CDR2 SVGAGI (reference sequence). The CDR3 is 13 residues long.

This clone was seen only once. The genes are TRBV15 and TRBJ1-2; 8 bases are shared with TRBD1. CDR1 LNHNV and CDR2 YYDKDF come from the germline V gene (reference sequence). The CDR3 is 14 residues long. V lost 3 bases to trimming and J lost 2 bases; unmatched junction nucleotides: 2. CDR3 sequence (DNA): TGTGCCACCAGCAGGGCAGGGGGCAACTATGGCTACACCTTC. Residues: CATSRAGGNYGYTF.

The chain combines TRBV27 with TRBJ2-7, with 11 bases matching TRBD1. Germline CDR1 and CDR2: MNHEY and SMNVEV (reference sequence). V shed 5 bases, J shed 6 bases, and the junction held 6 bases outside the gene matches. The CDR3 spans 14 residues. The CDR3 DNA follows: TGTGCCAGCAGTGGGATAGGGACAGGGGGCGAGCAGTACTTC. It specifies CASSGIGTGGEQYF.

CDR3 residues: CARGLSYEQYF. The CDR3 DNA sequence: TGTGCCCGCGGCCTCTCCTACGAGCAGTACTTC. The V call is TRBV21-1, the J call TRBJ2-7; no check of the table's D call, TRBD2, against the DNA was made. TRBV21-1 is flagged as a pseudogene. The length of the CDR3 is 11 residues.

This chain joins TRBV10-3 and TRBJ2-7; 8 positions match TRBD1. The junction had 6 bases not matched to a gene; V was cut back by 5 bases and J by 0 bases. The CDR3 covers 15 residues. Germline V gene sequence: CDR1 ENHRY, CDR2 SYGVKD. CDR3 sequence (DNA): TGTGCCATCAGTTACGGACAGGGTAGCTCCTACGAGCAGTACTTC. Its translation is CAISYGQGSSYEQYF.

The rearrangement links TRBV28 to TRBJ2-3; D perhaps matches TRBD2 (6 bases). Germline loops: CDR1 MDHEN, CDR2 SYDVKM. The CDR3 contains 14 residues. The V end lost 6 bases, the J end lost 8 bases, and 18 bases lay between the germline ends. The CDR3 loop reads CASSLSGGGGTQYF. The CDR3 DNA reads TGTGCCAGCAGCCTTAGCGGTGGAGGAGGTACGCAGTATTTT.

This rearrangement joins TRBV28 to TRBJ1-3; D gene ambiguous. The V end was cut by 6 bases, the J end by 2 bases, with 11 bases between. The germline gives CDR1 MDHEN, CDR2 SYDVKM. This CDR3 has 14 amino acids. The CDR3 here is CASSEVRAGNTIYF. Here the CDR3 DNA reads TGTGCCAGCAGCGAGGTGAGGGCTGGAAACACCATATATTTT.

This clone appeared a few times. This chain links TRBV12-3 or TRBV12-4 with TRBJ1-2; D remains unclear. The CDR3 runs 11 residues. V lost 6 bases to trimming and J lost 2 bases, with 4 bases between them. The CDR3, as DNA: TGTGCCAGCAGACAAAACTATGGCTACACCTTC. As protein: CASRQNYGYTF.

The V gene is TRBV6-6, the J gene TRBJ2-2; 11 bases are a match to TRBD2. In germline, CDR1 is MNHNY, CDR2 SVGAGI (reference sequence). The V and J ends lost 8 bases and 3 bases, in that order; junction bases with no gene match: 8. The CDR3 is 16 amino acids. The chain's CDR3 is CASHLWTSGYTGELFF. DNA for the CDR3: TGTGCCAGCCATCTTTGGACTAGCGGGTACACCGGGGAGCTGTTTTTT.

This rearrangement joins TRBV27 to TRBJ2-7, with TRBD2 matching over 7 bases. The CDR3 sequence is 15 residues long. CDR1 and CDR2 (germline): MNHEY, SMNVEV (reference sequence). Unmatched junction bases numbered 8, after V lost 6 bases and J lost 0 bases. The CDR3 sequence is CASSRSGISSYEQYF. Written as DNA, the CDR3 is TGTGCCAGCAGCCGCAGCGGGATCAGCTCCTACGAGCAGTACTTC.

The chain couples TRBV6-2 or TRBV6-3 to TRBJ2-7; possibly TRBD1 for D (6 bases). Germline V CDR1 and CDR2: MNHEY, SVGEGT. The CDR3 extends over 14 amino acids. Trimming pared 6 bases from V and 3 bases from J, leaving 15 bases between. The CDR3 sequence: CASSLRDTSYEQYF. CDR3 DNA: TGTGCCAGCAGCCTCCGGGACACCAGCTACGAGCAGTACTTC.